This entry is about one T cell receptor (beta chain). These data belong to a study of metastatic and nonmetastatic thyroid tumors. The germline V gene encodes CDR1 MNHEY and CDR2 SMNVEV (reference sequence). Between the trimmed V and J ends, which lost 5 bases and 5 bases, there was a span of 22 bases. The CDR3 spans 17 residues. TCRdb re-called the PCR reads with MiXCR. The repertoire includes about 26,000 clones, 25% to 30% of them detected once, and around 6% sits in the top ten. Among the patients, none had received any treatment before thyroid surgery. The rearrangement uses TRBV27 and TRBJ1-5; D possibly corresponds to TRBD1 (5 bases). This sequence originates from a female donor with papillary thyroid cancer or a benign thyroid nodule (not recorded which). Some clones in this sample may be carry-over from other donors' samples. Specimen: blood. The CDR3, as DNA: TGTGCCAGCAGTCCCAGTGATTGTGGCAGGGTCCATCAGCCCCAGCATTTT. Residues: CASSPSDCGRVHQPQHF.